Detailed here is one T cell receptor beta chain. Its antigen is unidentified. Preparation of the TCRbeta library involved a method that used unique molecular identifiers. MiXCR, applied by TCRdb to the PCR reads, yields one record per CDR3 protein. This table holds 500,000 or so distinct CDR3 sequences, over 9.5% found once. This sample was taken from a study of T-cell reconstitution after alpha-beta-depleted transplantation in children. Findings and limits, study-wide: Expanded clones from the graft, numbering several hundred, reportedly supplied alpha-beta T cells about two months after transplant. T-cell numbers and diversity one year post-transplant derived largely from freshly generated T cells. TCRbeta diversity was high at day 60 in some patients (a result of surviving recipient T cells and thymic progenitors).

The CDR3 extends over 14 amino acids. Germline V CDR1 and CDR2: SGHKS, YYEKEE (reference sequence). Deletions cut 4 bases from V and 4 bases from J, with 15 bases between. The TCR originated in a female patient between 2 and 10 years old who had a stem cell transplant for aplastic anemia, so the T cells may come from the graft donor. Sequences were derived from PBMCs, mostly from graft donor cells, sampled 180 days after TCRalphabeta/CD19-depleted stem cell transplant. The J gene is TRBJ2-7, the V gene TRBV5-5; tentatively, D is TRBD2 (6 bases). DNA of the CDR3: TGTGCCAGCAGCGAATCTAGCGCAGCATACGAGCAGTACTTC. Translating it yields CASSESSAAYEQYF.